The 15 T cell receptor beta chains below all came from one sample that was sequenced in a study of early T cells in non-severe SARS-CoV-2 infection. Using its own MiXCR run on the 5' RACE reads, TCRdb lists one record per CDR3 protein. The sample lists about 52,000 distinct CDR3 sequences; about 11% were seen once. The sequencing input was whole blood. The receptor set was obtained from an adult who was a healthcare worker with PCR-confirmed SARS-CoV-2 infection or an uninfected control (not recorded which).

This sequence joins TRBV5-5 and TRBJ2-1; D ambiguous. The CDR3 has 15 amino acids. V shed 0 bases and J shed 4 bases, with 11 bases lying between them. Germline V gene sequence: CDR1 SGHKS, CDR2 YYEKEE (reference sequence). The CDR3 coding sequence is TGTGCCAGCAGCTTGGAGCCTAATCTGTACAATGAGCAGTTCTTC. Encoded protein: CASSLEPNLYNEQFF.

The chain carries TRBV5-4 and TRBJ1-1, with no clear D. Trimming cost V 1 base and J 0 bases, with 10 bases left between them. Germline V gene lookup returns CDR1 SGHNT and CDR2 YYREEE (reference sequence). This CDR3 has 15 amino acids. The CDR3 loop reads CASSLKRGVNTEAFF. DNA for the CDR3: TGTGCCAGCAGCTTGAAGCGGGGAGTGAACACTGAAGCTTTCTTT.

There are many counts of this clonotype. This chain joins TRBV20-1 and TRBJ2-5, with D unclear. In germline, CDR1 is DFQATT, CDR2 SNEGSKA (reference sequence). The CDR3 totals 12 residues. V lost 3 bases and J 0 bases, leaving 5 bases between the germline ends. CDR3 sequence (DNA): TGCAGTGCTAGCACACACCAAGAGACCCAGTACTTC. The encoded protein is CSASTHQETQYF.

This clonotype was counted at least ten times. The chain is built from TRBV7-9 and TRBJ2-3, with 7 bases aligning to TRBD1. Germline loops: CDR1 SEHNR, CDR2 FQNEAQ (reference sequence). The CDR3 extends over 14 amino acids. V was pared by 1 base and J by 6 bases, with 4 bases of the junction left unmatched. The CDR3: CASSLGGGRDTQYF. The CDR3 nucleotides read TGTGCCAGCAGCTTAGGAGGGGGCAGGGATACGCAGTATTTT.

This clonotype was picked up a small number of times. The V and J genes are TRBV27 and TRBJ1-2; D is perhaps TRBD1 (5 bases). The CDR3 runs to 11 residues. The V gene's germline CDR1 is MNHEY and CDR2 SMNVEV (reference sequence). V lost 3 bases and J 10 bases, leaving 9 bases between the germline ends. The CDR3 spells CASSFRGSYTF. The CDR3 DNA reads TGTGCCAGCAGTTTTAGGGGCTCCTACACCTTC.

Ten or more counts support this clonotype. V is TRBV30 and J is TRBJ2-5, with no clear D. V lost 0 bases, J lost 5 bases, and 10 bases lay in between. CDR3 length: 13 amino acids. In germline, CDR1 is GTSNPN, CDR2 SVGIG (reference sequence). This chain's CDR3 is CAWSVLSAETQYF. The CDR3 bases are TGTGCCTGGAGTGTACTCTCTGCGGAGACCCAGTACTTC.

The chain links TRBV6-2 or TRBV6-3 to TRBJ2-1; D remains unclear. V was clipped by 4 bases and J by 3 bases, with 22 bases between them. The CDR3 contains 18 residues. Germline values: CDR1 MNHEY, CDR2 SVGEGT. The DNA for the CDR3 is TGTGCCAGCAGTTTATACCCCACATCTAGGCCTTACTACAATGAGCAGTTCTTC. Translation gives CASSLYPTSRPYYNEQFF.

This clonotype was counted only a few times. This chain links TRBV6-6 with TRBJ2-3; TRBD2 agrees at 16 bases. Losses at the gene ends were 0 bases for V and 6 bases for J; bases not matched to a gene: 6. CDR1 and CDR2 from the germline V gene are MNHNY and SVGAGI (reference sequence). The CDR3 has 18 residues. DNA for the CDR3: TGTGCCAGCAGTTACTCCGGGACTAGCGGGGGGGCTAGCGATACGCAGTATTTT. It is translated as CASSYSGTSGGASDTQYF.

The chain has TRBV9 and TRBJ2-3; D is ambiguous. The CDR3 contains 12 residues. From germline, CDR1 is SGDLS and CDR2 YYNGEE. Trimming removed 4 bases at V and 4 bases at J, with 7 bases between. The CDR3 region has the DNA TGTGCCAGCAGCCACCCTCCAGATACGCAGTATTTT. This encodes CASSHPPDTQYF.

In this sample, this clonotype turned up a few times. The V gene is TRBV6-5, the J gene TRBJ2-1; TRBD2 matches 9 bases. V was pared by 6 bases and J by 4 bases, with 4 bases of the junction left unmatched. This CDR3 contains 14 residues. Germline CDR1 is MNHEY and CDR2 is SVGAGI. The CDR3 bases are TGTGCCAGCAGACGACTAGCGGCATACAATGAGCAGTTCTTC. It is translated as CASRRLAAYNEQFF.

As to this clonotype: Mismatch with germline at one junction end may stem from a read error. CDR3 residues: CVSRADTDTQYF. CDR3 bases: TGTGTCAGCCGGGCCGACACAGATACGCAGTATTTT. The chain employs TRBV2 and TRBJ2-3; no firm D call. Germline V gives CDR1 SNHLY, CDR2 FYNNEI. The length of the CDR3 is 12 residues.

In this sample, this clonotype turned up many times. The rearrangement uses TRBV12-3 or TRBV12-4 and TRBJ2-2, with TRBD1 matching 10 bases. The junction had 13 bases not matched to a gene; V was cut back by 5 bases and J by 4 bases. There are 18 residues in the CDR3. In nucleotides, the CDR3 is TGTGCCAGCAGTCCTACACCCCGGGACAGGGGAACCACCGGGGAGCTGTTTTTT. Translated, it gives CASSPTPRDRGTTGELFF.

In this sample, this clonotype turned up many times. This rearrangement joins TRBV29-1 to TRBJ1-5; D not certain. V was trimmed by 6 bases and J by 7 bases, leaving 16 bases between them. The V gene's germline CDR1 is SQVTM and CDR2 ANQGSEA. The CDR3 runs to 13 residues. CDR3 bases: TGCAGCGTACAGAACACGGCTGGGCAGCCCCAGCATTTT. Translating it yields CSVQNTAGQPQHF.

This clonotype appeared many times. The CDR3 protein is CASSTALVSGGSKETQYF. DNA of the CDR3: TGTGCCAGCAGCACTGCGTTGGTTAGCGGGGGCTCGAAAGAGACCCAGTACTTC. V and J are TRBV28 and TRBJ2-5, with 9 bases fitting TRBD2. The V gene end was trimmed by 6 bases and the J gene end by 3 bases; junction bases not matched to a gene: 17. From germline, CDR1 is MDHEN and CDR2 SYDVKM. The CDR3 extends over 18 amino acids.

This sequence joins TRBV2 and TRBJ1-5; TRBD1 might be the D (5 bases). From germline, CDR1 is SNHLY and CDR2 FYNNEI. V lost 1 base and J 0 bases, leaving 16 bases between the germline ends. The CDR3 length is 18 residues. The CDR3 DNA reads TGTGCCAGCAGTGAAGATGATGTAGGGACTTATAGCAATCAGCCCCAGCATTTT. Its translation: CASSEDDVGTYSNQPQHF.